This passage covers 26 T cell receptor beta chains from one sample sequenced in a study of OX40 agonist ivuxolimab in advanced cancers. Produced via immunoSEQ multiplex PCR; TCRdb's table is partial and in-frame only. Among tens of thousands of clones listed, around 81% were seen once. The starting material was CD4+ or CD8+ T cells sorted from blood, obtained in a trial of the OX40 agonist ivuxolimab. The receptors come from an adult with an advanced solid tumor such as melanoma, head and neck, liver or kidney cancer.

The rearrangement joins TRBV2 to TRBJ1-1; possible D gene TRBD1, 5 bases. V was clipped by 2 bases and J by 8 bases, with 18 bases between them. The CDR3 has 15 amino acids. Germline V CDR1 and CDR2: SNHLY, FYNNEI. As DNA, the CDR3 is TGTGCCAGCAGTGAATTTTGGCAGGGAACTACCGAAGCTTTCTTT. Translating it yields CASSEFWQGTTEAFF.

The CDR3 loop reads CASRPTGGRGYTF. The DNA of the CDR3 is TGTGCCAGCAGGCCAACAGGGGGCCGTGGCTACACCTTC. The J gene is TRBJ1-2, the V gene TRBV27; 9 bases line up with TRBD1. The CDR3 has 13 residues. Germline V lookup: CDR1 MNHEY, CDR2 SMNVEV (reference sequence). V trimming: 6 bases; J trimming: 7 bases; junction bases outside the gene matches: 6.

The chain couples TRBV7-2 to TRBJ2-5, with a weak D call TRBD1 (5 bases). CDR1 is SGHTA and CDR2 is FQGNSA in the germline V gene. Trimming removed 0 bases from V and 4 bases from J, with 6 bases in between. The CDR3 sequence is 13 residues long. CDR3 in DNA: TGTGCCAGCAGCTTAGCGGGGCCAGAGACCCAGTACTTC. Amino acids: CASSLAGPETQYF.

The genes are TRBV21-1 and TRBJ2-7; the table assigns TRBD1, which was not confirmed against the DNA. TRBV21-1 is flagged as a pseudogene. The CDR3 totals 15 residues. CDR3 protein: CASSNPGQTAYEQYF. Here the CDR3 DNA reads TGTGCCAGCAGCAATCCGGGACAGACCGCCTACGAGCAGTACTTC.

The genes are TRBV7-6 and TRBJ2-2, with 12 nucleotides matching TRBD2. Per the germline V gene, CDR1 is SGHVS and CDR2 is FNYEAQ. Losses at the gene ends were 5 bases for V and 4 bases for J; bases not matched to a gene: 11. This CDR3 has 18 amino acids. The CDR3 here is CASSLLVASGGGTGELFF. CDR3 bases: TGTGCCAGCAGCCTTCTCGTGGCTAGCGGGGGGGGCACCGGGGAGCTGTTTTTT. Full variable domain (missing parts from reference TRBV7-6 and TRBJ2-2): GAGVSQSPRYKVTKRGQDVALRCDPISGHVSLYWYRQALGQGPEFLTYFNYEAQQDKSGLPNDRFSAERPEGSISTLTIQRTEQRDSAMYRCASSLLVASGGGTGELFFGEGSRLTVL.

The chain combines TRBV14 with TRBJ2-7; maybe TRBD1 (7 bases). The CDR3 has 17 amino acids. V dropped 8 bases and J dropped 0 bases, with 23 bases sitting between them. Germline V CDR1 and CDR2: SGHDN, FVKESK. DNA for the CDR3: TGTGCCAGCCGATTATCCCAGGGGGGCCGGAGCTCCTACGAGCAGTACGTC. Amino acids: CASRLSQGGRSSYEQYV.

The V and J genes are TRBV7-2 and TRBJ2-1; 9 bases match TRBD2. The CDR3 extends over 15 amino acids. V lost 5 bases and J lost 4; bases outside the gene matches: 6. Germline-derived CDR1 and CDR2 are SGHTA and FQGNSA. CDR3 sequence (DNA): TGTGCCAGCAGCGGCCTCGCGGGAGGGTACAATGAGCAGTTCTTC. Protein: CASSGLAGGYNEQFF.

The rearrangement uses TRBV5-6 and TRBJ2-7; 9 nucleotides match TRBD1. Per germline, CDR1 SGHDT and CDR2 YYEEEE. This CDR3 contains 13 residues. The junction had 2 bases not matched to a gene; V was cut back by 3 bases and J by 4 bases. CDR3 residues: CASSSGQGYEQYF. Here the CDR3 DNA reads TGTGCCAGCAGCTCGGGACAGGGTTACGAGCAGTACTTC.

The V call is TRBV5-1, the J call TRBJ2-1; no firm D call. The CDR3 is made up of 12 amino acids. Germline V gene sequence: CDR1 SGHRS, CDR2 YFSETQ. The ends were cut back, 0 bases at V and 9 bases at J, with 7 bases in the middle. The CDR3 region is CASSLGAAEQFF. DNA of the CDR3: TGCGCCAGCAGCTTGGGGGCGGCTGAGCAGTTCTTC.

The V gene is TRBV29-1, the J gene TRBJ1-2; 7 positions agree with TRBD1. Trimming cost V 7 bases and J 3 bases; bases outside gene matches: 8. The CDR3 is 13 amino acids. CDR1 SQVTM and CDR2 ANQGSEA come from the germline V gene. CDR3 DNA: TGCAGCGCCTTCACAGGGGAGGACTATGGCTACACCTTC. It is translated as CSAFTGEDYGYTF.

The CDR3 nucleotides read TGTGCCAGCAGTCTCATAGCGGGAGGTGACATCTCCTACAATGAGCAGTTCTTC. It is translated as CASSLIAGGDISYNEQFF. This chain joins TRBV27 and TRBJ2-1, with 10 bases lining up with TRBD2. J lost 0 bases, V lost 5 bases, and 10 bases had no gene match. Germline loops: CDR1 MNHEY, CDR2 SMNVEV (reference sequence). The CDR3 is 18 residues long.

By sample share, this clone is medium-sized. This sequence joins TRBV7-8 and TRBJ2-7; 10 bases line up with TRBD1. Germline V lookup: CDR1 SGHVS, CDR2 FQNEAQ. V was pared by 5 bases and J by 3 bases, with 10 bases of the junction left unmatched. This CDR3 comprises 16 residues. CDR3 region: CASSLSSGTGVYEQYV. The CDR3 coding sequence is TGTGCCAGCAGCCTTAGCTCCGGGACAGGGGTCTACGAGCAGTACGTC.

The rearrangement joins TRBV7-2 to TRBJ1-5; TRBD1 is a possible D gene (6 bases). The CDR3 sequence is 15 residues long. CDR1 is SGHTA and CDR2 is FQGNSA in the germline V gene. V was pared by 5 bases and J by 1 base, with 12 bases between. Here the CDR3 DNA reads TGTGCCAGCAGCCCCGGGGGGCTAAGCAATCAGCCCCAGCATTTT. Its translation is CASSPGGLSNQPQHF. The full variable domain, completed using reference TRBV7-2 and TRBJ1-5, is GAGVSQSPSNKVTEKGKDVELRCDPISGHTALYWYRQSLGQGLEFLIYFQGNSAPDKSGLPSDRFSAERTGGSVSTLTIQRTQQEDSAVYLCASSPGGLSNQPQHFGDGTRLSIL.

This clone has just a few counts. CDR3 in amino acids: CASSLGTLYEQYF. The DNA for the CDR3 is TGTGCCAGCAGTCTCGGGACTCTCTACGAGCAGTACTTC. J is TRBJ2-7 and V is TRBV6-6; tentatively, D is TRBD2 (6 bases). The CDR3 covers 13 residues. The germline V and J ends were trimmed by 5 bases and 3 bases, with 11 bases remaining between them. Germline CDR1 and CDR2: MNHNY and SVGAGI (reference sequence).

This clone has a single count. The CDR3 DNA reads as TGTGCCAGCAGTTTAGTCAACTCTGGAAACACCATATATTTT. It translates to CASSLVNSGNTIYF. This chain joins TRBV28 and TRBJ1-3; unclear D gene. The V end was cut by 2 bases, the J end by 0 bases, with 5 bases between. The CDR3 has 14 amino acids. Germline CDR1 MDHEN, CDR2 SYDVKM.

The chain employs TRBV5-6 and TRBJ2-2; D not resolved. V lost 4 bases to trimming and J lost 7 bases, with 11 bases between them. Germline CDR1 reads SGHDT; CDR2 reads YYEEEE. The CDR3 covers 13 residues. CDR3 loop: CASSPTSDGELFF. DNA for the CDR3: TGTGCCAGCAGCCCGACCTCTGACGGGGAGCTGTTTTTT.

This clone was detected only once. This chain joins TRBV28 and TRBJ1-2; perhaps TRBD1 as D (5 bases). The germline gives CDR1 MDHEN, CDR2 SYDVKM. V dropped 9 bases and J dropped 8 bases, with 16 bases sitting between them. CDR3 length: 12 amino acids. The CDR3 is CASCTQGGGYTF. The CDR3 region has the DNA TGTGCCAGTTGCACCCAGGGAGGGGGCTACACCTTC.

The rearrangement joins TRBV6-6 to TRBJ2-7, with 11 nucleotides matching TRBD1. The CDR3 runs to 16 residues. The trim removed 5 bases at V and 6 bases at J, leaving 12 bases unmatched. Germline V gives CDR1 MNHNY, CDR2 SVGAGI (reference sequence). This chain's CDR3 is CASSPGQGAPSREQYF. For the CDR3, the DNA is TGTGCCAGCAGTCCCGGACAGGGGGCGCCTTCCCGCGAGCAGTACTTC.

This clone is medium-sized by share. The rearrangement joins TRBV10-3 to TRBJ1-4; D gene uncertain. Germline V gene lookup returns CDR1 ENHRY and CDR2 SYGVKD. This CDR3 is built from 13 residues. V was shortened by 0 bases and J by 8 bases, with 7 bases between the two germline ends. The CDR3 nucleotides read TGTGCCATCAGTGAGTCGGGTGGCGAAAAACTGTTTTTT. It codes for CAISESGGEKLFF.

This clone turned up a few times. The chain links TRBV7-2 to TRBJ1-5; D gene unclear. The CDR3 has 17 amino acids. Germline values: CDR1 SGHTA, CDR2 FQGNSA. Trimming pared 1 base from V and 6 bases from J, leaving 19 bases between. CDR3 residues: CASSLGVTITGGQPQHF. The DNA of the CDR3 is TGTGCCAGCAGCTTAGGGGTTACTATTACCGGCGGTCAGCCCCAGCATTTT. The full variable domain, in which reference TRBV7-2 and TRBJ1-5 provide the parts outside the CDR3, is GAGVSQSPSNKVTEKGKDVELRCDPISGHTALYWYRQSLGQGLEFLIYFQGNSAPDKSGLPSDRFSAERTGGSVSTLTIQRTQQEDSAVYLCASSLGVTITGGQPQHFGDGTRLSIL.

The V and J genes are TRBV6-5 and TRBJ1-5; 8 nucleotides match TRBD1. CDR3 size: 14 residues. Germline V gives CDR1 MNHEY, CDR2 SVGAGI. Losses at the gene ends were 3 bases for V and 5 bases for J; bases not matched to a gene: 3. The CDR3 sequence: CASSYGQGDQPQHF. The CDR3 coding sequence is TGTGCCAGCAGTTATGGACAGGGAGATCAGCCCCAGCATTTT.

Written as DNA, the CDR3 is TGTGCCAGCAGTGAAATGGGGTTCAACGAGCAGTACGTC. Its protein product is CASSEMGFNEQYV. The genes are TRBV2 and TRBJ2-7; the D is unclear. CDR1 is SNHLY, CDR2 FYNNEI, per germline. Trimming cost V 2 bases and J 5 bases, with 10 bases left between them. The CDR3 is 13 amino acids.

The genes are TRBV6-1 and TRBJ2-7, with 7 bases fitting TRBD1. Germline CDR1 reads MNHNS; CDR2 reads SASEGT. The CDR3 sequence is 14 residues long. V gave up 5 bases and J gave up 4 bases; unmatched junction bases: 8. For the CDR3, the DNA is TGTGCCAGCAGTTTTAGGACAGGTCGGTACGAGCAGTACTTC. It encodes CASSFRTGRYEQYF.

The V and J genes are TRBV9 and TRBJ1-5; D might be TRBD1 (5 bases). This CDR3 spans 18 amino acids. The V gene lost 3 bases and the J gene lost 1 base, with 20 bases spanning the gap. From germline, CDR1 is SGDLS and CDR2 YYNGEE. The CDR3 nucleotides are TGTGCCAGCAGCGCGAACCCTGGGGGAGCGGTCAGCAATCAGCCCCAGCATTTT. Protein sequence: CASSANPGGAVSNQPQHF.

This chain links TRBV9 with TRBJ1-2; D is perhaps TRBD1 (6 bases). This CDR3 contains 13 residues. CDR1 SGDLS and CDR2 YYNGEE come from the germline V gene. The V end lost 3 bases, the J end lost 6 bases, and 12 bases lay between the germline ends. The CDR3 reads CASSAQGTDGYTF. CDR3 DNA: TGTGCCAGCAGCGCCCAGGGGACGGATGGCTACACCTTC.

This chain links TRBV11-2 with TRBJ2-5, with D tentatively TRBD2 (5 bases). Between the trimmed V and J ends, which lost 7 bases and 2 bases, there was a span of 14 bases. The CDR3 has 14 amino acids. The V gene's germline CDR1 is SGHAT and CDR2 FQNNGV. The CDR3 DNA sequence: TGTGCCAGCAACCGGGTCGGAGGACAAGAGACCCAGTACTTC. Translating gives CASNRVGGQETQYF.